This T cell receptor beta chain was identified during a study of graft-versus-host responses after intestinal transplantation. Study-level points and caveats: Among recipient marrow samples, GvH clones were found; some appeared first in ileum or blood.

Germline V CDR1 and CDR2: SGHTA, FQGNSA. The CDR3 runs to 15 residues. This table comes from immunoSEQ multiplex PCR, and its TCRdb copy is limited to in-frame clones, with some not included. Of some 100,000 clones listed, roughly 87% are singletons. Turning to this clone: Its cognate antigen is unknown.

Sequenced material: unstimulated CD4+ T cells sorted from spleen or lymph node cells, taken before transplant. The source is a human donor who was the organ donor for an intestinal transplant. The chain employs TRBV7-2 and TRBJ2-5, with 11 bases that match TRBD2. Gene TRBJ2-7 matches the end of the DNA better, so the J call may be wrong. CDR3 protein: CASSFSGGATYEQYF. The CDR3 DNA sequence: TGTGCCAGCAGCTTTAGCGGGGGGGCAACCTACGAGCAGTACTTC.